These 22 T cell receptor beta chains were sequenced from one sample in a study of shared clonotypes between healthy human individuals. The method was immunoSEQ multiplex PCR; TCRdb's version includes in-frame clones alone and lacks a portion of them. The sample consists of 2 million to 2.5 million clones, under 97% of them appearing once. Source material: naive CD4+ T cells sorted from blood. Subset: CD45RA+ positively selected. The receptor source for this set is a young man in good health.

Notes on this clone: The sample has other DNA sequences that encode this CDR3 too. The chain combines TRBV29-1 with TRBJ2-5, with a possible D match to TRBD2 (5 bases). Germline CDR1 SQVTM, CDR2 ANQGSEA. V was cut by 4 bases and J by 4 bases, with 10 bases left in between. There are 12 residues in the CDR3. DNA for the CDR3: TGCAGCGTTGGCCGGGGTGGAGAGACCCAGTACTTC. It specifies CSVGRGGETQYF.

J is TRBJ2-5 and V is TRBV10-3; a weak D match, TRBD2 (5 bases). The CDR3 is 12 residues long. Trimming cost V 10 bases and J 1 base, with 10 bases left between them. CDR1 is ENHRY and CDR2 is SYGVKD in the germline V gene. CDR3 residues: CASGPGQETQYF. The DNA of the CDR3 is TGTGCCAGCGGGCCGGGCCAAGAGACCCAGTACTTC.

The rearrangement links TRBV5-1 to TRBJ2-5; D is perhaps TRBD1 (5 bases). CDR1 is SGHRS, CDR2 YFSETQ, per germline. The CDR3 has 14 residues. V dropped 1 base and J dropped 3 bases, with 10 bases sitting between them. As DNA, the CDR3 is TGCGCCAGCAGCTTGAGTTGGACAAAAGAGACCCAGTACTTC. Protein: CASSLSWTKETQYF.

This clone was picked up one time. The chain is built from TRBV5-1 and TRBJ2-1; 11 nucleotides line up with TRBD1. The germline gives CDR1 SGHRS, CDR2 YFSETQ. This CDR3 region has 15 residues. Losses at the gene ends were 2 bases for V and 9 bases for J; bases not matched to a gene: 7. CDR3 sequence: CASSFIGQGAPEQFF. For the CDR3, the DNA is TGCGCCAGCAGCTTCATAGGACAGGGGGCTCCTGAGCAGTTCTTC.

The rearrangement links TRBV6-5 to TRBJ2-2; the D gene is possibly TRBD1 (6 bases). The germline V and J ends were trimmed by 6 bases and 5 bases, with 16 bases remaining between them. Germline V gene lookup returns CDR1 MNHEY and CDR2 SVGAGI. This CDR3 comprises 15 residues. CDR3 amino acids: CASRLYAQGTGELFF. The DNA of the CDR3 is TGTGCCAGCAGGTTATATGCCCAGGGGACCGGGGAGCTGTTTTTT.

V usage is TRBV30 and J usage is TRBJ2-1; possible D gene TRBD2, 6 bases. Trimming left V 3 bases short and J 3 bases short, with 12 bases between. CDR3 length: 14 residues. Germline V gene sequence: CDR1 GTSNPN, CDR2 SVGIG (reference sequence). The CDR3 DNA sequence: TGTGCCTGGAGAACTAGCAGCGACTACAATGAGCAGTTCTTC. It is translated as CAWRTSSDYNEQFF.

This clone appeared once. The chain has TRBV23-1 and TRBJ2-2; 8 bases map to TRBD1. TRBV23-1 is recorded as an ORF, its role being uncertain. V was clipped by 4 bases and J by 5 bases; unmatched bases: 6. CDR3 size: 15 residues. CDR3: CASSLKTGETGELFF. In DNA, the CDR3 is TGCGCCAGCAGTCTAAAGACAGGGGAAACCGGGGAGCTGTTTTTT.

The chain is built from TRBV29-1 and TRBJ2-5; D may be TRBD2 (6 bases). Germline V gene data show CDR1 as SQVTM and CDR2 as ANQGSEA. The CDR3 is made up of 14 amino acids. V gave up 3 bases and J gave up 5 bases, with 16 bases separating them. The CDR3 nucleotides read TGCAGCGTTGACCACCAGCCTGGGGGGGAGACCCAGTACTTC. Translated, it gives CSVDHQPGGETQYF.

The CDR3 loop is CASSPQKKVNTEAFF. CDR3 bases: TGTGCCAGCTCACCGCAGAAAAAGGTGAACACTGAAGCTTTCTTT. V and J are TRBV18 and TRBJ1-1; D remains unclear. The V gene lost 3 bases and the J gene lost 0 bases, with 11 bases spanning the gap. The CDR3 contains 15 residues. CDR1 and CDR2 (germline): KGHSH, LQKENI.

The chain recombines TRBV25-1 with TRBJ1-2, with TRBD1 as a possible D gene (5 bases). This CDR3 has 13 amino acids. V lost 9 bases to trimming and J lost 6 bases, with 17 bases between them. Germline CDR1 reads MGHDK; CDR2 reads SYGVNS. CDR3 sequence reads: CASQRGTVDGYTF. The CDR3 DNA reads TGTGCCAGTCAGCGGGGGACGGTGGATGGCTACACCTTC.

The CDR3 loop is CASGLMNTEAFF. The CDR3 bases are TGTGCCAGCGGACTCATGAACACTGAAGCTTTCTTT. The chain combines TRBV18 with TRBJ1-1; D unresolved. CDR3 length: 12 residues. The germline gives CDR1 KGHSH, CDR2 LQKENI. With 8 bases removed from V and 0 bases from J, the gap between germline ends came to 7 bases.

V usage is TRBV7-8 and J usage is TRBJ2-7; TRBD2 matches 13 bases. V gave up 3 bases and J gave up 0 bases; unmatched junction bases: 5. The CDR3 totals 17 residues. Germline V gives CDR1 SGHVS, CDR2 FQNEAQ. The CDR3 DNA sequence: TGTGCCAGCAGCTTGGGGACTAGCGGGATTAGCTCCTACGAGCAGTACTTC. Its protein product is CASSLGTSGISSYEQYF.

The CDR3 DNA sequence: TGTGCCAGTAGCAACAGGGAATTGGGAGAAAAACTGTTTTTT. The encoded protein is CASSNRELGEKLFF. This chain connects TRBV19 to TRBJ1-4; perhaps TRBD1 as D (6 bases). The CDR3 covers 14 residues. Trimming left V 6 bases short and J 8 bases short, with 16 bases between. Germline V gene lookup returns CDR1 LNHDA and CDR2 SQIVND (reference sequence).

The V gene is TRBV4-1, the J gene TRBJ2-1; no definite D call. Looked up from germline, CDR1 is MGHRA and CDR2 is YSYEKL. V dropped 1 base and J dropped 1 base, with 14 bases sitting between them. The CDR3 covers 17 residues. CDR3 DNA sequence: TGCGCCAGCAGCCAAGTTAATGCGCTATTTTCCTACAATGAGCAGTTCTTC. Translating gives CASSQVNALFSYNEQFF.

The V gene is TRBV10-3, the J gene TRBJ1-2, with TRBD1 matching 7 bases. The CDR3 consists of 12 residues. Germline lookup yields CDR1 ENHRY and CDR2 SYGVKD. V lost 11 bases to trimming and J lost 2 bases; unmatched junction nucleotides: 5. CDR3 in amino acids: CAVGTANYGYTF. The CDR3 DNA reads as TGTGCCGTCGGGACAGCCAACTATGGCTACACCTTC.

This clone was recorded once. This sequence joins TRBV5-4 and TRBJ1-6; 7 bases agree with TRBD1. The CDR3 covers 15 residues. Per germline, CDR1 SGHNT and CDR2 YYREEE (reference sequence). V lost 0 bases to trimming and J lost 13 bases; unmatched junction nucleotides: 10. CDR3 in DNA: TGTGCCAGCAGCTTGGGAGGGGGACAGATCGGCCCCCTCCACTTT. Amino acids: CASSLGGGQIGPLHF.

The rearrangement links TRBV5-8 to TRBJ1-3; the D is unclear. The CDR3 contains 19 residues. V was cut by 0 bases and J by 0 bases, with 19 bases left in between. Germline CDR1 is SGHTS and CDR2 is YDEGEE. CDR3 loop: CASSLVVIMGRSSGNTIYF. The CDR3 DNA reads as TGTGCCAGCAGCTTGGTTGTGATAATGGGCAGGAGCTCTGGAAACACCATATATTTT.

The chain couples TRBV11-2 to TRBJ2-7, with 9 bases that match TRBD2. The ends lost 1 base at V and 2 bases at J; junction bases unmatched: 3. Germline lookup yields CDR1 SGHAT and CDR2 FQNNGV. This CDR3 is built from 15 residues. The CDR3 nucleotides read TGTGCCAGCAGCTTAGCTCTAGCGGGACCCTACGAGCAGTACTTC. Translation: CASSLALAGPYEQYF.

There are a few counts of this clone. The J gene is TRBJ2-2, the V gene TRBV25-1; 9 bases are a match to TRBD1. V was clipped by 7 bases and J by 6 bases; unmatched bases: 6. This CDR3 has 14 residues. The germline gives CDR1 MGHDK, CDR2 SYGVNS. The DNA of the CDR3 is TGTGCCAGCAAGGACAGGGGTTGGGCCGGGGAGCTGTTTTTT. Translated, it gives CASKDRGWAGELFF. Drawing the rest from reference TRBV25-1 and TRBJ2-2, the complete variable domain is EADIYQTPRYLVIGTGKKITLECSQTMGHDKMYWYQQDPGMELHLIHYSYGVNSTEKGDLSSESTVSRIRTEHFPLTLESARPSHTSQYLCASKDRGWAGELFFGEGSRLTVL.

This rearrangement joins TRBV6-5 to TRBJ1-2; D unresolved. CDR3 length: 13 amino acids. V dropped 6 bases and J dropped 1 base, with 9 bases sitting between them. The germline V gene encodes CDR1 MNHEY and CDR2 SVGAGI. CDR3 bases: TGTGCCAGCAGCCTAAGTGGTAACTATGGCTACACCTTC. Encoded protein: CASSLSGNYGYTF.

The chain recombines TRBV29-1 with TRBJ2-3; 9 nucleotides align to TRBD1. Germline V gene data show CDR1 as SQVTM and CDR2 as ANQGSEA. The CDR3 is 16 amino acids. J was trimmed by 3 bases and V by 3 bases; bases with no gene match: 10. This CDR3 reads CSVDLFGQGRTDTQYF. The CDR3, as DNA: TGCAGCGTTGATCTTTTCGGACAGGGGAGGACAGATACGCAGTATTTT.

V usage is TRBV28 and J usage is TRBJ1-3, with TRBD1 identical over 8 bases. Looked up from germline, CDR1 is MDHEN and CDR2 is SYDVKM. The CDR3 runs to 15 residues. After removal of 3 bases from V and 4 bases from J, the junction contained 5 bases not matched to a gene. Here the CDR3 reads CASSFQGAEGNTIYF. The CDR3 nucleotides read TGTGCCAGCAGTTTTCAGGGGGCGGAAGGAAACACCATATATTTT.